One T cell receptor beta chain is described in this entry. Antigen unknown. Germline V gives CDR1 LNHDA, CDR2 SQIVND (reference sequence). The germline V and J ends were trimmed by 7 bases and 5 bases, with 15 bases remaining between them. CDR3 length: 14 residues. TCR beta VDJ and CDR3 profiling used genomic DNA as template. TCRdb processed the reads anew with MiXCR; each CDR3 protein has one entry. The sample contains about 62,000 distinct CDR3 sequences, about 56% of which appear only once. These data come from a study of CD8+CD57+ T cells in acquired aplastic anemia. Study conclusions and caveats: There were around 28 CD8+ CDR3 sequences that occurred in both patients and controls.

The chain employs TRBV19 and TRBJ1-5; no definite D call. The specimen sequenced was sorted CD4+, CD8+, or CD8+CD57+ T cells (not recorded which) from PBMCs. The receptor's source is a human donor in good health, serving as a control. CDR3: CASTPWAAHQPQHF. The CDR3 coding sequence is TGTGCCAGTACCCCCTGGGCGGCTCATCAGCCCCAGCATTTT.